This TCR beta chain was obtained from a study of T cell changes during pregnancy in multiple sclerosis. TCRdb's copy holds only in-frame clones and misses some; the assay was immunoSEQ multiplex PCR. The table lists around 95,000 clones, nearly 95% of them singletons. Trimming took off 9 bases at V and 1 base at J, with 16 bases between the two ends. The CDR3 is 14 residues long. The V gene's germline CDR1 is SGHDN and CDR2 FVKESK. This specimen consisted of peripheral blood, obtained after pregnancy. The source is a female donor in good health, enrolled as a control in a pregnancy study. The rearrangement joins TRBV14 to TRBJ2-7; TRBD2 might be the D (5 bases). CDR3 region: CARTTGPDSYEQYF. CDR3 DNA: TGTGCCAGGACTACCGGGCCCGATTCCTACGAGCAGTACTTC. The full variable domain, rest sourced from reference TRBV14 and TRBJ2-7, is EAGVTQFPSHSVIEKGQTVTLRCDPISGHDNLYWYRRVMGKEIKFLLHFVKESKQDESGMPNNRFLAERTGGTYSTLKVQPAELEDSGVYFCARTTGPDSYEQYFGPGTRLTVT.